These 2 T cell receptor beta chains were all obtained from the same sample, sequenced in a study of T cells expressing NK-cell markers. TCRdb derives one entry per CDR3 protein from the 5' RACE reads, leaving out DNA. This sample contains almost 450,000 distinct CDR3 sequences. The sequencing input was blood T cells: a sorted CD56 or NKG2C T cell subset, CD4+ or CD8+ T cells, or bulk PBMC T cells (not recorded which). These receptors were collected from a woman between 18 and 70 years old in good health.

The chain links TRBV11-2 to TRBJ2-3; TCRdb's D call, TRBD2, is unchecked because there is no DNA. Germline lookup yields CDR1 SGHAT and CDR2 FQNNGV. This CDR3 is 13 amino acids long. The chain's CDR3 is CASRSLGRGTQYF.

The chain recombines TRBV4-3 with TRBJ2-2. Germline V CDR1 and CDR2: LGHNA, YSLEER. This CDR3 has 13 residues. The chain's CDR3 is CASSQGASGELFF.